This T cell receptor (beta chain) was obtained from a study of shared clonotypes between healthy human individuals (dated by TCRdb to the early 2020s). About the investigation overall: The cohort included three men and a couple of women between 18 and 49 years of age. Different laboratories and diverse techniques were used to prepare libraries and sequence TCR repertoires, to increase sequencing depth and limit assay-specific biases. Each donor's leukapheresis produced roughly between roughly 0.85 and 9.5 billion PBMCs. For each donor, three plates each were used for CD4 naive and CD4 memory, two plates were used for CD8 naive, and one plate was used for CD8 memory. To estimate repertoire size and how much clonotype sharing occurs between individuals, the study deeply sequenced the blood TCR repertoires of roughly 5 healthy adults.

This clone showed up just once. Its cognate antigen has yet to be identified. No quality values exist for individual bases; no much larger clone is one base distant. The donors were healthy, HIV-negative adults with no recently reported acute infections or vaccinations. Every donor was a Caucasian adult residing in Nashville, Tennessee, USA. The CD8 memory samples were a combination of magnetically selected CD45RO+ cells and CCR7-negative CD45RA+ effector memory (TemRA) cells. Blood was collected by leukapheresis, and PBMCs were isolated by Ficoll-Histopaque density gradient centrifugation and then cryopreserved in liquid nitrogen vapor phase. Analytical flow cytometry was used to check the purity and quantity of each magnetically sorted T cell population. Genomic DNA was isolated from each sorted fraction and quantified by UV absorbance on a Nanodrop 2000c. TCR CDR3 regions were amplified from genomic DNA by multiplex PCR using the deep immunoSEQ assay. Extracted genomic DNA from each cell subset was spread evenly across all wells of several immunoSEQ 96-well plates, with each plate serving as a replicate. For sorted subsets, each replicate PCR was loaded with 200 ng genomic DNA, equivalent to about 30,000 T cell genomes. Purified libraries were measured with a Qubit 3.0 fluorometer, size-checked on a Bioanalyzer 2100, and measured again with the KAPA Library Quantification kit. A separate single-read 150-cycle Illumina NextSeq 550 flow cell was used to sequence each immunoSEQ 96-well plate. The authors' analysis ran thus. The immunoSEQ output contained only junctional sequences without quality scores, so filtering could not match that applied to full-length reads. To assign V/J genes and CDR3, sequences were annotated using PyIR, a Python wrapper for IgBLAST v1.9, with IMGT germline references. Reads with weak V/J assignments (E-value above 1e-6), missing CDR3, stop codons, out-of-frame junctions, or ambiguous translated residues were removed. V3J clonotypes were defined as sequences sharing an identical inferred V gene, J gene, and CDR3 amino acid sequence. Percentage overlap between repertoires was calculated by dividing the number of shared unique clonotypes by the size of the smaller repertoire. Three approaches were used to assess repertoire richness: RTK rarefaction, the Chao1 estimator, and Recon v2.1 estimates of unobserved clonotypes. For all TCRbeta clonotypes obtained by the gDNA method from a few donors, generation probabilities were computed with OLGA. TCRdb took this table from immuneACCESS and kept in-frame rearrangements with V and J called. Such tables lack part of the clones; where checked against another copy, unresolved V genes explain under half of the gap, and the rest is unexplained. V and J calls and clone size come straight from that table; D and trimming were deduced from the DNA. Present in this sample are some 700,000 clones, less than 95% of which were seen just once. 34% of the sample is held by the ten biggest clonotypes.

The germline V gene sets CDR1 to LGHNA and CDR2 to YNFKEQ. V lost 4 bases and J lost 0 bases, and the count of bases not matched to a germline gene is 9. The CDR3 contains 16 residues, cysteine and phenylalanine counted. Left in the record is the CDR3 DNA by itself, 48 bases read in frame from the first base. Broader findings and caveats from the paper: Naive subsets generally had larger estimated clonotype richness than memory subsets did. Even with the large sequencing depth, rarefaction of the sorted-subset datasets indicated that sequencing was incomplete. Based on pairwise subsampling, the degree of clonotype sharing among donors was expected to be affected by sequencing depth. Sampling was limited to blood, and TCR repertoires in tissue likely differ from TCR repertoires in blood. Clonotypes shared by all four sorted-subset donors showed higher generation probabilities than non-shared clonotypes. Across a handful of donors, around 5.4% of naive CD4, roughly 3.5% of naive CD8, under 2.5% of memory CD4, and 0.4% to 0.45% of memory CD8 clonotypes were shared. Because the study included only a small number of donors, the genetic and exposure-history diversity represented was limited.

Sample: memory CD8+ T cells from PBMCs. What the cell subset or site label conveys for this sample: CD45RO+ cells pooled with CCR7-negative TemRA cells. The source of this sequence is a man between 18 and 35 years old in good health. Some clones in this sample may be carry-over from other donors' samples. The chain was built from TRBV4-2 and TRBJ2-7; TRBD2 fits 7 bases in the junction. The nucleotides are TGTGCCAGCAGCCCCCAACCGGGAGGACTCTCCTACGAGCAGTACTTC. Translated, this gives CASSPQPGGLSYEQYF.